This T cell receptor beta chain was retrieved from a study of blood T cells in healthy people across ages. Broader study findings: Roughly linearly, TCR beta diversity per million T cells fell as age increased.

With a J-beta primer mix and a sample-barcoded 5' primer, a second PCR ran about 7 to 11 cycles. MiXCR, run by TCRdb on the 5' RACE reads, gives a single entry per CDR3 protein. The repertoire holds roughly 1,000,000 distinct CDR3 sequences, with approximately 25% as singletons. A few counts support this clonotype. Its target is not known. The same data also contributed to another study, on T cells of mothers and their children. As that report states: The people who donated were a few healthy Caucasian mothers and their six children. Extraction yielded RNA that went, in full, into cDNA synthesis at approximately 1.4 ug per 15 ul. Regardless of relatedness, pairs show thymic selection shaping TCR recombination output in a similar manner.

The clonotype comes from a girl aged 2-10 years in good health. Sequencing was carried out using blood.

CDR3 loop: CASSSLQGLNTEAFF. CDR3 coding DNA: TGTGCCAGCAGCTCCTTACAGGGCCTGAACACTGAAGCTTTCTTT. V gene TRBV7-6 combines with J gene TRBJ1-1, with a tentative D call TRBD1 (6 bases). V was trimmed by 4 bases and J by 0 bases, leaving 12 bases between them. From germline, CDR1 is SGHVS and CDR2 FNYEAQ. The CDR3 runs 15 residues.